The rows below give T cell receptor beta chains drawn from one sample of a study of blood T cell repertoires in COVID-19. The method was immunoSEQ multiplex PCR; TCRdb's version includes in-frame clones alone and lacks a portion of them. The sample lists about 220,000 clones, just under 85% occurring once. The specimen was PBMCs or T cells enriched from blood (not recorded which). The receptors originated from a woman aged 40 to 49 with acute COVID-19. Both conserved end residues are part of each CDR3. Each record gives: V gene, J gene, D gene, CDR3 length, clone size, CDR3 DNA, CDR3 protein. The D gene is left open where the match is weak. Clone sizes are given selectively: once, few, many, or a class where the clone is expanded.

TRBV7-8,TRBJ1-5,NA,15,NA,TGTGCCAGCAGCTTAGGCCACACCACCAATCAGCCCCAGCATTTT,CASSLGHTTNQPQHF
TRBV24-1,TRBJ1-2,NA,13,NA,TGTGCCACCGGGGGCCCGACGGGCCTGGACTACACCTTC,CATGGPTGLDYTF
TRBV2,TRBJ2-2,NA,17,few,TGTGCCAGCAGTCAAACGGGTAATCCATCTAACACCGGGGAGCTGTTTTTT,CASSQTGNPSNTGELFF
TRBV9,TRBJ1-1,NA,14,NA,TGTGCCAGCAGCGTAGAAGAGGGGAACACTGAAGCTTTCTTT,CASSVEEGNTEAFF
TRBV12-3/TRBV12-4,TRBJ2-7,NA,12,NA,TGTGCCAGCAGTTACCCAGGGGCCAAGCAGTACTTC,CASSYPGAKQYF
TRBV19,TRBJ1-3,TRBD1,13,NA,TGTGCCACCTCCACGGACAGGACAAACACCATATATTTT,CATSTDRTNTIYF
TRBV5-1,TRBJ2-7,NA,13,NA,TGCGCCAGCAGCCGCGGACAGATCTACGAGCAGTACTTC,CASSRGQIYEQYF
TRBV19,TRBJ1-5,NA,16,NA,TGTGCCAGTAGTCCCCCCCGGTGGTCGGGCAATCAGCCCCAGCATTTT,CASSPPRWSGNQPQHF
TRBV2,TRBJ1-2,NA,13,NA,TGTGCCAGCAGGCTCGACGCGGGCTATGGCTACACCTTC,CASRLDAGYGYTF
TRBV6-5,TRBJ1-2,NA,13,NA,TGTGCCAGCAGGAGGGCAACTAACTATGGCTACACCTTC,CASRRATNYGYTF
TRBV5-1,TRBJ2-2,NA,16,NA,TGCGCCAGCAGCTTGTCGCTTGCGTCTAACACCGGGGAGCTGTTTTTT,CASSLSLASNTGELFF
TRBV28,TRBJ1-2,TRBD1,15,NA,TGTGCCAGCAGTTCTACAACAGGGGGCGGTCAAGGCTACACCTTC,CASSSTTGGGQGYTF
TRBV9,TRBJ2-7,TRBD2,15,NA,TGTGCCAGCAGCGCTTCGGGAGGCACGACCTACGAGCAGTACTTC,CASSASGGTTYEQYF
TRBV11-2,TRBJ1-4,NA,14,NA,TGTGCCAGCAGCTCCTTCACCGGGGTCGAAAAACTGTTTTTT,CASSSFTGVEKLFF
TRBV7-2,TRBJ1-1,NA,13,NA,TGTGCCAGCAGCGTCTCGTTGAACACTGAAGCTTTCTTT,CASSVSLNTEAFF
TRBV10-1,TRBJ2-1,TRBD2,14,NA,TGCGCCAGCAGCTCTCATGGTACGGGGGGTGAGCAGTTCTTC,CASSSHGTGGEQFF
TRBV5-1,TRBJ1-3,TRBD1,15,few,TGCGCCAGCAGCCCGGGGACAGCCTCTGGAAACACCATATATTTT,CASSPGTASGNTIYF
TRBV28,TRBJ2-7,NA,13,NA,TGTGCCAGCGGGCAGGAGGGCTCCTACGAGCAGTACTTC,CASGQEGSYEQYF
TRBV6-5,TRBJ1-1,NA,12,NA,TGTGCCAGCCGTCTAGAGAACACTGAAGCTTTCTTT,CASRLENTEAFF
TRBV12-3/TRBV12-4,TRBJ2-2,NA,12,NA,TGTGCCAGCAGTTTATCGCAGAGGGAGCTGTTTTTT,CASSLSQRELFF
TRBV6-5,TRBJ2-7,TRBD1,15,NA,TGTGCCAGCAGTTCCCCGGGACAGGGTAGCAACGAGCAGTACTTC,CASSSPGQGSNEQYF
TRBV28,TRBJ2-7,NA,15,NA,TGTGCCAGCAGGCCCCACGCTGGAGGGGCCTACGAGCAGTACTTC,CASRPHAGGAYEQYF
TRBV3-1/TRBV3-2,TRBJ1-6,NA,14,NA,TGTGCCAGCAGCCAAGGGTCAGTTAATTCACCCCTCCACTTT,CASSQGSVNSPLHF
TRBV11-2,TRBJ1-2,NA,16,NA,TGTGCCAGCAGCCCGATCGGCGGGGGTCGGGGCTATGGCTACACCTTC,CASSPIGGGRGYGYTF
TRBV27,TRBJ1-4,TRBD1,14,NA,TGTGCCAGCAGCCGAGGACAGGTCAATGAAAAACTGTTTTTT,CASSRGQVNEKLFF
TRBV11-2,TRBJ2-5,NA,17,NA,TGTGCCAGCAGCTTAGATTGGGCCGGTCCGAAGCAAGAGACCCAGTACTTC,CASSLDWAGPKQETQYF
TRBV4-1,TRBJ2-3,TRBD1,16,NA,TGCGCCAGCAGCTTTCGGGACAGGGGCAACACAGATACGCAGTATTTT,CASSFRDRGNTDTQYF
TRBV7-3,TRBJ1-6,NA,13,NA,TGTGCCAGCAGCCCCGCCGGGAATTCACCCCTCCACTTT,CASSPAGNSPLHF
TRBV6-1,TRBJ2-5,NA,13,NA,TGTGCCAGCAGTGAACCAGGGATAGAGACCCAGTACTTC,CASSEPGIETQYF
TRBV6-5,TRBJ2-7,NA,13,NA,TGTGCCAGCAGTAAGGGGTGGGACTACGAGCAGTACTTC,CASSKGWDYEQYF
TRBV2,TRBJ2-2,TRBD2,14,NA,TGTGCCAGCATGGGCGGGAGGAACACCGGGGAGCTGTTTTTT,CASMGGRNTGELFF
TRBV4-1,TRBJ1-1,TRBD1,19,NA,TGCGCCAGCAGCCAAGAGGTGGGGATGCAGGGGGCGGAAAACACTGAAGCTTTCTTT,CASSQEVGMQGAENTEAFF
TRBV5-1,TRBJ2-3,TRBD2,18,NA,TGCGCCAGCAGCGGGGGATTGGGACTAGCGGGACCCACAGATACGCAGTATTTT,CASSGGLGLAGPTDTQYF
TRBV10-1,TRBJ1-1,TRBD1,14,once,TGCGCCAGCAGGCCCGGGACAGGGGGCACTGAAGCTTTCTTT,CASRPGTGGTEAFF
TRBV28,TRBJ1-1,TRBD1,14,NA,TGTGCCAGCAGTCCGGGGACAGGGAACACTGAAGCTTTCTTT,CASSPGTGNTEAFF
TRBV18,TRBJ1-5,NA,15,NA,TGTGCCAGCTCACCACCGGGGGGTTTCAATCAGCCCCAGCATTTT,CASSPPGGFNQPQHF
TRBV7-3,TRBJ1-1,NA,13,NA,TGTGCCAGCAGCAATGACAGAAACACTGAAGCTTTCTTT,CASSNDRNTEAFF
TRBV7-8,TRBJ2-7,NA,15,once,TGTGCCAGCAGCTTAGACCCAGATGCGGGCTACGAGCAGTACTTC,CASSLDPDAGYEQYF
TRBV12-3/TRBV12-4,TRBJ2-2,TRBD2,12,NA,TGTGCCAGCATGCGGGGGTACTCCCGGCTGTTTTTT,CASMRGYSRLFF
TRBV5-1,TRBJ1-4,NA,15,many,TGCGCCAGCAGCCCTGGGGGCCAGGGAAGGGAAAAACTGTTTTTT,CASSPGGQGREKLFF
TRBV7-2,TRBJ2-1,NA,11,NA,TGTGCCAGCAGATCGAGCGAAAGGCAGTTCTTC,CASRSSERQFF
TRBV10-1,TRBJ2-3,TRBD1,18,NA,TGCGCCAGCAGTGAGGGTAGTAGGAGCACAGGGGGCGTAGATACGCAGTATTTT,CASSEGSRSTGGVDTQYF